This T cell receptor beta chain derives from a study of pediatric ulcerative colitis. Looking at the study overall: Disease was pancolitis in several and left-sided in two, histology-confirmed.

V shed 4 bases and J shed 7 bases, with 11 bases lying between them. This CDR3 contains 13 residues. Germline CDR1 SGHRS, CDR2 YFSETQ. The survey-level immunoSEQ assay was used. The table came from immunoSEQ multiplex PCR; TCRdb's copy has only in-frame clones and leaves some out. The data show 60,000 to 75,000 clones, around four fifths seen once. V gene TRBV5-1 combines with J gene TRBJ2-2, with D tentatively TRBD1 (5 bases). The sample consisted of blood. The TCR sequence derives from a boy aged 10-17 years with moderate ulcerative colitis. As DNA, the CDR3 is TGCGCCAGCAGCGTGGGGCCGGGCGGGGAGCTGTTTTTT. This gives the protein CASSVGPGGELFF.